The rows below give T cell receptor beta chains drawn from one sample of a study of blood T cell repertoires in COVID-19. Here immunoSEQ multiplex PCR was the method, and the copy in TCRdb shows in-frame clones only, minus some. The sample consists of about 200,000 clones, around 83% of them appearing once. Sequenced sample: peripheral blood. The origin of the receptors is a woman older than 75 with acute or convalescent COVID-19. CDR3s include the opening cysteine and the closing phenylalanine or tryptophan. Each record gives: V gene, D gene, CDR3 length, clone size, J gene, CDR3 DNA, CDR3 protein. The D gene is left open where the match is weak. The size field is filled for only some rows; it gives once, few, many or a size class.

v_gene: TRBV19
d_gene: TRBD1
len: 13
abundance: NA
j_gene: TRBJ1-2
CDR3nt: TGTGCCAGTCGGGACAGGGCTAACTATGGCTACACCTTC
CDR3aa: CASRDRANYGYTF

v_gene: TRBV7-2
d_gene: NA
len: 13
abundance: NA
j_gene: TRBJ2-7
CDR3nt: TGTGCCAGCAGAAGACACGGGGTCTACGAGCAGTACTTC
CDR3aa: CASRRHGVYEQYF

v_gene: TRBV28
d_gene: TRBD1
len: 17
abundance: NA
j_gene: TRBJ2-7
CDR3nt: TGTGCCAGCAGTCTAGGAAGCTGGGACAGGGCTTCCTACGAGCAGTACTTC
CDR3aa: CASSLGSWDRASYEQYF

v_gene: TRBV6-2/TRBV6-3
d_gene: NA
len: 12
abundance: once
j_gene: TRBJ1-6
CDR3nt: TGTGCCAGCAGCGAGTGGAATTCACCCCTCCACTTT
CDR3aa: CASSEWNSPLHF

v_gene: TRBV6-2/TRBV6-3
d_gene: TRBD1
len: 15
abundance: NA
j_gene: TRBJ2-4
CDR3nt: TGTGCCAGCAGACCTACAGGGGGAGCCAAAAACATTCAGTACTTC
CDR3aa: CASRPTGGAKNIQYF

v_gene: TRBV3-1/TRBV3-2
d_gene: NA
len: 13
abundance: NA
j_gene: TRBJ2-1
CDR3nt: TGTGCCAGCAGCCCTCCCGGAGGAAATGAGCAGTTCTTC
CDR3aa: CASSPPGGNEQFF

v_gene: TRBV7-2
d_gene: NA
len: 12
abundance: NA
j_gene: TRBJ1-1
CDR3nt: TGTGCCAGCAGTTATCTTAGAACTGAAGCTTTCTTT
CDR3aa: CASSYLRTEAFF

v_gene: TRBV5-5
d_gene: NA
len: 13
abundance: NA
j_gene: TRBJ2-1
CDR3nt: TGTGCCAGCAGCCAGGCCGACTACAATGAGCAGTTCTTC
CDR3aa: CASSQADYNEQFF

v_gene: TRBV5-1
d_gene: TRBD1
len: 15
abundance: NA
j_gene: TRBJ1-5
CDR3nt: TGCGCCAGCAGCTTGCAGGGACAGGGAAATCAGCCCCAGCATTTT
CDR3aa: CASSLQGQGNQPQHF

v_gene: TRBV5-1
d_gene: TRBD1
len: 16
abundance: NA
j_gene: TRBJ1-6
CDR3nt: TGCGCCAGCAGCTTGGACAGAGCAAACAGGGGTTCACCCCTCCACTTT
CDR3aa: CASSLDRANRGSPLHF

v_gene: TRBV30
d_gene: NA
len: 14
abundance: few
j_gene: TRBJ1-5
CDR3nt: TGTGCCTGGCAGTTCCGGGACACAAATCAGCCCCAGCATTTT
CDR3aa: CAWQFRDTNQPQHF

v_gene: TRBV27
d_gene: TRBD1
len: 18
abundance: NA
j_gene: TRBJ2-4
CDR3nt: TGTGCCAGCAGATCCCACAGGGGTTTGACGTTTGCCAAAAACATTCAGTACTTC
CDR3aa: CASRSHRGLTFAKNIQYF

v_gene: TRBV4-3
d_gene: NA
len: 14
abundance: NA
j_gene: TRBJ1-1
CDR3nt: TGCGCCAGCAGCCAAGCTCTAGTGAACACTGAAGCTTTCTTT
CDR3aa: CASSQALVNTEAFF

v_gene: TRBV24-1
d_gene: TRBD1
len: 14
abundance: NA
j_gene: TRBJ1-2
CDR3nt: TGTGCCACCAGTGATGCTGGACAGGCGGCTGGCTACACCTTC
CDR3aa: CATSDAGQAAGYTF

v_gene: TRBV2
d_gene: TRBD1
len: 15
abundance: NA
j_gene: TRBJ1-3
CDR3nt: TGTGCCAGCACAGACAGGGGAACAGGTGGAAACACCATATATTTT
CDR3aa: CASTDRGTGGNTIYF

v_gene: TRBV7-6
d_gene: NA
len: 17
abundance: NA
j_gene: TRBJ2-5
CDR3nt: TGTGCCAGCAGCTTACCCTCTCAAGCGGTTTTCCAAGAGACCCAGTACTTC
CDR3aa: CASSLPSQAVFQETQYF

v_gene: TRBV19
d_gene: TRBD1
len: 15
abundance: NA
j_gene: TRBJ1-2
CDR3nt: TGTGCCAGTAGAGGGACAGGGGGCTCTGGCTATGGCTACACCTTC
CDR3aa: CASRGTGGSGYGYTF

v_gene: TRBV2
d_gene: TRBD1
len: 14
abundance: NA
j_gene: TRBJ1-5
CDR3nt: TGTGCCAGCAGTAAGGCGACAGGGGATCAGCCCCAGCATTTT
CDR3aa: CASSKATGDQPQHF

v_gene: TRBV4-2
d_gene: TRBD1
len: 17
abundance: NA
j_gene: TRBJ1-5
CDR3nt: TGTGCCAGCAGCCAAGTTAAAAAGGGGGCATCCAGTCAGCCCCAGCATTTT
CDR3aa: CASSQVKKGASSQPQHF

v_gene: TRBV18
d_gene: NA
len: 17
abundance: NA
j_gene: TRBJ1-1
CDR3nt: TGTGCCAGCTCACCGAAGGGGGTAGTGACAAGAGGCACTGAAGCTTTCTTT
CDR3aa: CASSPKGVVTRGTEAFF

v_gene: TRBV11-2
d_gene: NA
len: 14
abundance: NA
j_gene: TRBJ1-2
CDR3nt: TGTGCCAGCAGCCGATCTAGCACGGACTATGGCTACACCTTC
CDR3aa: CASSRSSTDYGYTF

v_gene: TRBV28
d_gene: TRBD1
len: 12
abundance: NA
j_gene: TRBJ2-7
CDR3nt: TGTGCCAGCAGTTCGACAGGGTCAGAGCAGTACTTC
CDR3aa: CASSSTGSEQYF

v_gene: TRBV7-2
d_gene: TRBD1
len: 15
abundance: NA
j_gene: TRBJ2-1
CDR3nt: TGTGCCAGCAGCTTACGGCAGGGGGCGTGGAATGAGCAGTTCTTC
CDR3aa: CASSLRQGAWNEQFF

v_gene: TRBV14
d_gene: NA
len: 17
abundance: NA
j_gene: TRBJ2-2
CDR3nt: TGTGCCAGCAGCCAAGATCCGCGGCAGGGCAACACCGGGGAGCTGTTTTTT
CDR3aa: CASSQDPRQGNTGELFF

v_gene: TRBV28
d_gene: NA
len: 15
abundance: NA
j_gene: TRBJ1-2
CDR3nt: TGTGCCAGCAGATCAAGGGACCGGGGGAACAGTGGCTACACCTTC
CDR3aa: CASRSRDRGNSGYTF

v_gene: TRBV29-1
d_gene: NA
len: 12
abundance: NA
j_gene: TRBJ1-1
CDR3nt: TGCAGCGTTGGCAGGGAGAACACTGAAGCTTTCTTT
CDR3aa: CSVGRENTEAFF

v_gene: TRBV6-5
d_gene: TRBD2
len: 16
abundance: NA
j_gene: TRBJ2-1
CDR3nt: TGTGCCAGCAGTTACTCTAGCGGGAGGGCCCCCACTTTGCGGGTCTTC
CDR3aa: CASSYSSGRAPTLRVF

v_gene: TRBV7-8
d_gene: NA
len: 14
abundance: NA
j_gene: TRBJ2-3
CDR3nt: TGTGCCAGCAGCTTAGTAGGGGTTGTAGATACGCAGTATTTT
CDR3aa: CASSLVGVVDTQYF

v_gene: TRBV7-8
d_gene: NA
len: 15
abundance: NA
j_gene: TRBJ2-3
CDR3nt: TGTGCCAGCAGCCCCGGGGGACTCTCCACAGATACGCAGTATTTT
CDR3aa: CASSPGGLSTDTQYF

v_gene: TRBV7-2
d_gene: NA
len: 13
abundance: NA
j_gene: TRBJ1-1
CDR3nt: TGTGCCACCTCCGGGGGGGTGAACACTGAAGCTTTCTTT
CDR3aa: CATSGGVNTEAFF

v_gene: TRBV7-2
d_gene: TRBD2
len: 13
abundance: once
j_gene: TRBJ2-7
CDR3nt: TGTGCCAGCAGCTTAGTTACTAGCGGGAGGGTTGGCTTC
CDR3aa: CASSLVTSGRVGF

v_gene: TRBV7-2
d_gene: TRBD2
len: 15
abundance: once
j_gene: TRBJ2-3
CDR3nt: TGTGCCAGCAGCGGTCGGGAGGCCTGGCTGGATACGCAGTATTTT
CDR3aa: CASSGREAWLDTQYF

v_gene: TRBV6-5
d_gene: NA
len: 13
abundance: NA
j_gene: TRBJ2-3
CDR3nt: TGTGCCAGCAGGCAGGCCTCCACAGATACGCAGTATTTT
CDR3aa: CASRQASTDTQYF

v_gene: TRBV7-2
d_gene: NA
len: 13
abundance: NA
j_gene: TRBJ1-2
CDR3nt: TGTGCCAGCAGCTATATGCGACGGGATGGCTACACCTTC
CDR3aa: CASSYMRRDGYTF

v_gene: TRBV5-1
d_gene: NA
len: 14
abundance: few
j_gene: TRBJ2-7
CDR3nt: TGCGCCAGCAGCTTAGGGGGGGTATCCTACGAGCAGTACTTC
CDR3aa: CASSLGGVSYEQYF

v_gene: TRBV5-1
d_gene: NA
len: 15
abundance: NA
j_gene: TRBJ2-1
CDR3nt: TGCGCCAGCAGCTTGGTTTCTCGAGTAGACAATGAGCAGTTCTTC
CDR3aa: CASSLVSRVDNEQFF

v_gene: TRBV7-9
d_gene: NA
len: 16
abundance: NA
j_gene: TRBJ2-4
CDR3nt: TGTGCCAGCAGCTTAGGTGGGACAATCGTCGGAAACATTCAGTACTTC
CDR3aa: CASSLGGTIVGNIQYF

v_gene: TRBV29-1
d_gene: NA
len: 12
abundance: NA
j_gene: TRBJ1-2
CDR3nt: TGCAGCGTTGTTGCAGGGGCATGGGGCTACACCTTC
CDR3aa: CSVVAGAWGYTF

v_gene: TRBV6-6
d_gene: TRBD1
len: 12
abundance: NA
j_gene: TRBJ1-1
CDR3nt: TGTGCCAGCAGCAAGGGGACAGGAAAAGCTTTCTTT
CDR3aa: CASSKGTGKAFF

v_gene: TRBV7-2
d_gene: NA
len: 14
abundance: few
j_gene: TRBJ2-5
CDR3nt: TGTGCCAGCAGCTTAGGAACAGGCCAAGAGACCCAGTACTTC
CDR3aa: CASSLGTGQETQYF

v_gene: TRBV4-2
d_gene: NA
len: 17
abundance: few
j_gene: TRBJ2-2
CDR3nt: TGTGCCAGCAGCCTAGGTGGGGGCGGCGGGTACTCCGGGGAGCTGTTTTTT
CDR3aa: CASSLGGGGGYSGELFF

v_gene: TRBV12-3/TRBV12-4
d_gene: NA
len: 13
abundance: NA
j_gene: TRBJ1-5
CDR3nt: TGTGCCAGCGGGGAAATTACACTCGGGGAACAGCATTTT
CDR3aa: CASGEITLGEQHF

v_gene: TRBV28
d_gene: TRBD1
len: 15
abundance: NA
j_gene: TRBJ2-7
CDR3nt: TGTGCCAGCAGTTCCCGGGACAGGGGATTTCACGAGCAGTACTTC
CDR3aa: CASSSRDRGFHEQYF

v_gene: TRBV7-3
d_gene: TRBD2
len: 14
abundance: NA
j_gene: TRBJ2-2
CDR3nt: TGTGCCACCCGGACTAGCGGGAATGGCGGGGAGCTGTTTTTT
CDR3aa: CATRTSGNGGELFF

v_gene: TRBV9
d_gene: TRBD1
len: 15
abundance: NA
j_gene: TRBJ1-1
CDR3nt: TGTGCCAGCAGCGCGCTACTACAGGGGGAAAGAGTTGCTTTCTTT
CDR3aa: CASSALLQGERVAFF